This T cell receptor beta chain appears in the sequencing data of a study of cytomegalovirus exposure and HLA in healthy donors. Overall study: As released early, the data held some 85 million unique TCRs from HLA-typed donors. Study-level points and caveats: The study listed some 160 cytomegalovirus-associated TCR beta chains.

V shed 4 bases, J shed 8 bases, and the junction held 7 bases outside the gene matches. In germline, CDR1 is SGHAT, CDR2 FQNNGV. The CDR3 is 15 residues long. PCR was performed using 60 Vbeta and 13 Jbeta primers. Profiled with immunoSEQ multiplex PCR; TCRdb holds only in-frame clones, not every one. The data hold 95,000 to 110,000 clones, with around 77% observed a single time. Concerning this clone: Its antigen remains unknown.

The sequencing input was PBMCs. V usage is TRBV11-2 and J usage is TRBJ1-6, with 8 bases lining up with TRBD1. The receptor was isolated from a man between 18 and 35 years old in good health and CMV-seronegative. The CDR3 is CASSSWTGNYSPLHF. The CDR3 bases are TGTGCCAGCAGCTCCTGGACAGGGAATTATTCACCCCTCCACTTT.